A single T cell receptor (beta chain) is shown here with its context. As yet, its antigen is unknown. This record belongs to a study of cytomegalovirus exposure and HLA in healthy donors. Findings and caveats of the study: The sole available immune exposure information was CMV serostatus.

CDR3 size: 10 residues. CDR1 is MNHNS, CDR2 SASEGT, per germline. Deletions cut 5 bases from V and 6 bases from J, with 4 bases between. In the PCR, 60 Vbeta and 13 Jbeta primers were used. TCRdb keeps only in-frame clones here, not all; method: immunoSEQ multiplex PCR. The listing contains about 150,000 clones. The V call is TRBV6-1, the J call TRBJ1-2, with unresolved D. This receptor was obtained from a woman aged 45-65 years in good health and CMV-seronegative. What was sequenced was PBMCs. The CDR3 bases are TGTGCCAGCAGTCGGGATGGCTACACCTTC. Translation: CASSRDGYTF.